This TCR beta chain came from a study of cytomegalovirus exposure and HLA in healthy donors. This clone was observed a handful of times. Its antigen is still unknown. From germline, CDR1 is LNHDA and CDR2 SQIVND (reference sequence). Trimming took off 3 bases at V and 8 bases at J, with 10 bases between the two ends. The CDR3 sequence is 12 residues long. Findings and caveats of the study: Later on, an analysis showed TCR association rates differing by HLA locus, with DRB1 the most and HLA-C the fewest. A highly shared variant cluster was judged a likely technical artifact. In a later analysis, 17,000 or so TCR beta sequences were associated with HLA alleles at 0.05 false discovery rate.

In the PCR, 60 Vbeta and 13 Jbeta primers were used. Assay: immunoSEQ multiplex PCR; the TCRdb copy retains only in-frame clones and omits some. The sample shows about 220,000 clones, approximately 82% of them seen only once. The sequence derives from a young man in good health and CMV-seronegative. The sequencing input was PBMCs. The chain carries TRBV19 and TRBJ1-2; D unclear. This chain's CDR3 is CASSIGFEGYTF. CDR3 DNA: TGTGCCAGTAGTATCGGGTTTGAAGGCTACACCTTC.